This record looks at one TCR beta chain sequence and its context. The CDR3 runs 14 residues. V was clipped by 7 bases and J by 7 bases, with 18 bases between them. CDR1 is SGHRS, CDR2 YFSETQ, per germline. The data are from a study of blood T cell repertoires in COVID-19. Study-level background: COVID-19 samples from acute and convalescent phases originated in the United States, Italy and Spain.

TCRdb keeps only in-frame clones here, not all; method: immunoSEQ multiplex PCR. The data contain 150,000 to 200,000 clones, around nine tenths of them seen just once; the ten biggest clones take up 0.7% to 0.9%. The rearrangement links TRBV5-1 to TRBJ2-1; a weak D match, TRBD1 (5 bases). This receptor was identified in a young woman who had recovered from COVID-19. The sequencing sample was made of peripheral blood. Here the CDR3 reads CASGQGANRNEQFF. The CDR3 DNA follows: TGCGCCAGCGGTCAGGGCGCGAACCGTAATGAGCAGTTCTTC.